This T cell receptor (beta chain) was sequenced in a study of blood T cells in healthy people across ages. Overall study findings and caveats: Roughly linear declines in TCR beta diversity per million T cells occurred with age.

CDR3 length: 15 residues. CDR1 is LGHDT and CDR2 is YNNKEL in the germline V gene (reference sequence). V gave up 3 bases and J gave up 7 bases; unmatched junction bases: 9. Sample donors were healthy Caucasian individuals that came from Russia, aged roughly 6 to 95. With a J-beta primer mix and a sample-barcoded 5' primer, a second PCR ran roughly 7 to 11 cycles. In TCRdb, the 5' RACE reads were re-called with MiXCR into one record per CDR3 protein. Altogether around 1,500,000 distinct CDR3 sequences are present, 28% being singletons, with the ten largest covering 7.7%. This clonotype was detected only a few times. Antigen: not known.

The V gene is TRBV3-1, the J gene TRBJ2-1; 7 nucleotides match TRBD2. Sequencing used blood. This receptor was identified in a young woman in good health. Here the CDR3 DNA reads TGTGCCAGCAGCCAGGGGGGGAGTCGGGGGAATGAGCAGTTCTTC. Translation gives CASSQGGSRGNEQFF.